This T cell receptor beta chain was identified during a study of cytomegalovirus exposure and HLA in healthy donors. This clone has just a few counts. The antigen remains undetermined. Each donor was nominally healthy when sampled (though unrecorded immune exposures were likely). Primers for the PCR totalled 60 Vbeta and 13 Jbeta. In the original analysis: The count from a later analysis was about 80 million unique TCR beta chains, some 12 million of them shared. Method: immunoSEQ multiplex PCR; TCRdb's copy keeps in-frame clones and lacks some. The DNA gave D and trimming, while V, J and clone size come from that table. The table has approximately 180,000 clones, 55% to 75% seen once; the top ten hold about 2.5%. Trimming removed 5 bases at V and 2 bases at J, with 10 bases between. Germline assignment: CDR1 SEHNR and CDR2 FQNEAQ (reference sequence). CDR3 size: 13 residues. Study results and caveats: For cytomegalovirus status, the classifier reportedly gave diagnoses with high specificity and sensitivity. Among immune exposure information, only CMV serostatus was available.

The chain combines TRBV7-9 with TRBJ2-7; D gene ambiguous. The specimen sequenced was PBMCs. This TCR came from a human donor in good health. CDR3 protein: CASSAGFTYEQYF. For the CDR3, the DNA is TGTGCCAGCAGCGCCGGGTTCACCTACGAGCAGTACTTC. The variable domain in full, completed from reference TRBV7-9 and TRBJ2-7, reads DTGVSQNPRHKITKRGQNVTFRCDPISEHNRLYWYRQTLGQGPEFLTYFQNEAQLEKSRLLSDRFSAERPKGSFSTLEIQRTEQGDSAMYLCASSAGFTYEQYFGPGTRLTVT.